The TCR beta chain under discussion was sequenced for a study of T cell responses to AZD1222 COVID-19 vaccine. Profiling relied on immunoSEQ multiplex PCR, and the TCRdb table lists in-frame clones only, not all of them. The data contain about 120,000 clones, around 91% of them singletons. This CDR3 has 16 amino acids. The germline V gene has CDR1 KGHSH and CDR2 LQKENI. The trim removed 8 bases at V and 0 bases at J, leaving 11 bases unmatched. The sample here was peripheral blood, taken 28 days after the second AZD1222 dose. This clonotype was sampled from an adult who received the AZD1222 COVID-19 vaccine. The rearrangement uses TRBV18 and TRBJ1-1; the match to TRBD1 covers 8 bases. CDR3 DNA: TGTGCCAGCCACCCAGGACAGGGCGAGATGAACACTGAAGCTTTCTTT. This translates into CASHPGQGEMNTEAFF. Looking up the rest from reference TRBV18 and TRBJ1-1 gives the full variable domain: NAGVMQNPRHLVRRRGQEARLRCSPMKGHSHVYWYRQLPEEGLKFMVYLQKENIIDESGMPKERFSAEFPKEGPSILRIQQVVRGDSAAYFCASHPGQGEMNTEAFFGQGTRLTVV.